This T cell receptor beta chain is from a study of vaccination and CD4 T cells after COVID-19 (dated by TCRdb to 2021 to 2024). In the study overall: Every convalescent patient had a positive nasal swab PCR test for SARS-CoV-2, with mild disease in nine patients and severe disease in one. The convalescent cohort comprised six males and four females, including two Hispanic individuals, seven Caucasians, two Asians and one multiracial person. Two doses of either the Pfizer-BioNTech BNT162b2 vaccine (n=8) or the Moderna mRNA-1273 vaccine (n=2) were administered to participants. Post-COVID blood samples from convalescent patients were collected a median of roughly 100 days after diagnosis, with a range of 35 to 161 days. The time from the second vaccine dose to post-vaccine blood sampling had a median of roughly 77 days and ranged from about 13 to 250 days. Culture stimuli were overlapping spike peptide pools from SARS-CoV-2 and from the common cold coronaviruses HCoV-NL63, HCoV-OC43 and HCoV-229E. Control cultures used a CEFX viral epitope pool as positive control, an HIV-1 Nef peptide pool as negative control, or no peptide. In more than eight COVID-19 convalescent patients and a few infection-naive healthy vaccine recipients, researchers compared the spike-specific CD4+ TCR repertoire from before mRNA vaccination with the repertoire from after. The paper as a whole reports these results and caveats: Among the post-vaccine SARS-CoV-2-reactive clones in convalescent patients, a median 86.3% showed up only after vaccination, which suggests vaccine-specific priming. Nearly all vaccine-specific clones in convalescent patients (304 of 307) were mono-reactive for SARS-CoV-2 spike rather than cross-reactive with common cold coronaviruses. Only a relatively small number of convalescent patients were included in the study, and early timepoints following natural infection were not analyzed. An increase in the median number of SARS-CoV-2-reactive clonotypes from approximately 20 after infection to roughly 36 after vaccination was observed, but the change was not found to be significant.

The receptor library was made with PCR. TCR sequencing of DNA from cultured CD4+ T cells used the Oncomine TCR Beta short-read assay at the Johns Hopkins FTIC core. The QIAamp micro DNA kit was used to extract genomic DNA from the cultured CD4+ T cells. Oncomine TCR Beta libraries from cultured CD4+ T cells were pooled with unique dual indexes and sequenced on an Illumina iSeq 100. In the paper's pipeline: Non-productive sequences were filtered out, and CDR3s that did not start with C, did not end with F or W, or were shorter than 7 amino acids were discarded. The MANAFEST web application identified antigen-specific clonotypes by comparing peptide-stimulated wells against reference wells and other culture wells. Positive clones required FDR below 0.05, an odds ratio above 5, and productive frequency above 0.1% in at least two of three replicate wells. Cross-reactive clonotypes were defined as significantly expanded in both SARS-CoV-2 spike wells and at least one common cold coronavirus spike condition. Levenshtein distances (stringdist) and unrooted phylogenetic trees (ape) in R version 3.6.1 were used to assess CDR3 homology. Clones were called with MiXCR by TCRdb after fastp trimmed the public reads at Q25, and only in-frame beta chains were retained. Under each unique CDR3 protein, matching rows form one entry showing the most common genes and DNA. What appears here as the V and J calls and clone size reflects TCRdb's work, not the paper's. The table for this sample lists some 21,000 distinct CDR3 sequences; around 52% of them were counted only once. 8% to 10% of the sample is held by the ten biggest clonotypes.

Interpreted using the paper, the treatment or condition label stands for: roughly 10-day PBMC culture with coronavirus spike peptide pools or control peptides (ViraFEST assay). To expand antigen-specific T cells with peptide pools and then pick out the expanded clonotypes through TCR sequencing, the study relied on the ViraFEST assay. The convalescent patients' positive SARS-CoV-2 PCR tests fell between March and December 2020, which was before the Alpha, Beta and Delta variants emerged in the United States. Roughly 2.1 million PBMCs per well were cultured in IMDM with roughly 5% human AB serum and approximately 10 IU/ml IL-2, plus 10 ug/ml peptide pools. On days 3 and 7, half of the culture medium was replaced with fresh IL-2-containing medium. After approximately 10 days of culture, CD4+ T cells were isolated by negative selection using the EasySep CD4+ T cell isolation kit. Ficoll-Paque Plus gradient centrifugation was used to isolate PBMCs from whole blood, and the isolated PBMCs were then either used fresh or cryopreserved at -140C. In general, triplicate wells were set up for every culture condition.

This clonotype was observed a handful of times. This clone's antigen is unknown. No much larger clonotype is one base removed from it; base qualities were not supplied. According to the germline V gene, CDR1 reads MNHEY and CDR2 reads SVGEGT. Trimming removed 6 bases from V and 5 bases from J; the gene matches leave 13 bases unexplained. From the cysteine through the phenylalanine, the CDR3 covers 16 amino acids. Of the read, only the CDR3 DNA is kept; its 48 bases are in frame from base 1. The sequence came from a human donor who had recovered from COVID-19. What was sequenced was CD4+ T cells from blood, cultured in vitro. The chain is assembled from TRBV6-2 or TRBV6-3 and TRBJ2-5, with 9 junctional bases fitting TRBD2. The CDR3 is CASRPWIAGEGETQYF. The DNA reads as follows: TGTGCCAGCAGGCCCTGGATAGCGGGAGAGGGGGAGACCCAGTACTTC.